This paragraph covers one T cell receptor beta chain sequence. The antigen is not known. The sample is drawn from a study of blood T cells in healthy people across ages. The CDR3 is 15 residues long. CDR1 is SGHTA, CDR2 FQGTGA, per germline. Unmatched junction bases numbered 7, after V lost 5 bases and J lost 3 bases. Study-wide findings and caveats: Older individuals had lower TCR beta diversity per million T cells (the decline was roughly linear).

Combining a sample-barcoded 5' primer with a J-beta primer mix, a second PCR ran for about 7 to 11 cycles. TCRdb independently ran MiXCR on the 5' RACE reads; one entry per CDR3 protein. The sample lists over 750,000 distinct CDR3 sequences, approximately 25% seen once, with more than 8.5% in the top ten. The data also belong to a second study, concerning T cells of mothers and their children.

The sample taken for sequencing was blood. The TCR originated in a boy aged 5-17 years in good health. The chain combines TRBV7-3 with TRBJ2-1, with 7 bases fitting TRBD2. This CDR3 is CASSVSGLNYNEQFF. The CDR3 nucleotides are TGTGCCAGCAGCGTTAGCGGGCTAAACTACAATGAGCAGTTCTTC.